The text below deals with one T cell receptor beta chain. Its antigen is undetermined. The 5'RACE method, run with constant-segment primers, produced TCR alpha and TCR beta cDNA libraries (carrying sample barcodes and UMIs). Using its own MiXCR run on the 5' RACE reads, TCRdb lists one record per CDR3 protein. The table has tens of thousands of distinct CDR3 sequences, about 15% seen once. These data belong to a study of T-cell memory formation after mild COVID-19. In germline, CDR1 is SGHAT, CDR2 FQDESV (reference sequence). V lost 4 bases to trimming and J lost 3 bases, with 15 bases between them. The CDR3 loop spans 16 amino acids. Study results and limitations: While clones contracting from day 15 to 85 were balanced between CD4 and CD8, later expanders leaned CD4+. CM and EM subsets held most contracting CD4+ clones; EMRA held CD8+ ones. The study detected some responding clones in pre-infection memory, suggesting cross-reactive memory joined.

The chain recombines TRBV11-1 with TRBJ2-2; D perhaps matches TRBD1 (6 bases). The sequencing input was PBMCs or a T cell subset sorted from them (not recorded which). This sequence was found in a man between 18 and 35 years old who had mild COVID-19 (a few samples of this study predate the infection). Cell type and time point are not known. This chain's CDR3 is CASSYTGQFYTGELFF. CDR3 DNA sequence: TGTGCCAGCAGCTACACAGGACAGTTTTACACCGGGGAGCTGTTTTTT.